These T cell receptor beta chains were read from a single sample in a study of identical twins. TCRdb independently ran MiXCR on the 5' RACE reads; one entry per CDR3 protein. Here the sample spans about 240,000 distinct CDR3 sequences, roughly 12% being singletons. These data were likewise used in another study, on yellow fever vaccine responses in identical twins.

Material for sequencing was memory (CD45RO+) T cells sorted from blood. The receptors shown here come from a woman aged 18-30 years in good health. Each CDR3 is given with its conserved first and last residue. Each record gives: clone size, J gene, V gene, D gene, CDR3 protein, CDR3 DNA. D genes are given only for firm matches. The size field is filled for only some rows; it gives once, few, many or a size class.

few,TRBJ2-4,TRBV15,.,CATSREGAAKNIQYF,TGTGCCACCAGCAGAGAGGGCGCGGCCAAAAACATTCAGTACTTC
few,TRBJ1-2,TRBV12-3/TRBV12-4,.,CASSLGGKGTSNYGYTF,TGTGCCAGCAGTTTAGGGGGCAAGGGGACGTCTAACTATGGCTACACCTTC
many,TRBJ2-5,TRBV6-4,.,CASSETGGQETQYF,TGTGCCAGCAGTGAGACAGGAGGACAAGAGACCCAGTACTTC
.,TRBJ2-7,TRBV5-1,TRBD2,CASSFIPTSGGLEQYF,TGCGCCAGCAGCTTTATCCCGACTAGCGGGGGGCTCGAGCAGTACTTC
.,TRBJ2-1,TRBV24-1,TRBD2,CATSDLEGGRNEQFF,TGTGCCACCAGTGATTTGGAGGGAGGGCGTAATGAGCAGTTCTTC
.,TRBJ2-1,TRBV7-2,.,CASSVTLVYNEQFF,TGTGCCAGCAGCGTCACCCTAGTGTACAATGAGCAGTTCTTC
.,TRBJ2-3,TRBV15,TRBD1,CATSRQLDRRTDTQYF,TGTGCCACCAGCAGACAATTGGACAGGCGCACAGATACGCAGTATTTT
.,TRBJ2-3,TRBV9,TRBD2,CASSGPSGGHTDTQYF,TGTGCCAGCAGCGGGCCTAGCGGGGGCCACACAGATACGCAGTATTTT
.,TRBJ2-3,TRBV20-1,.,CCARSPGTEGHTDTQYF,TGCTGCGCTAGATCCCCCGGGACGGAGGGTCACACAGATACGCAGTATTTT
few,TRBJ2-3,TRBV3-1,TRBD2,CASRSSGRTDTQYF,TGTGCCAGCAGATCTAGCGGGAGGACAGATACGCAGTATTTT
few,TRBJ2-7,TRBV20-1,TRBD2,CSAETSGGAYEQYF,TGCAGTGCTGAGACTAGCGGGGGGGCCTACGAGCAGTACTTC
.,TRBJ2-2,TRBV7-9,.,CASRTRDGELFF,TGTGCCAGCAGAACCAGAGACGGGGAGCTGTTTTTT
many,TRBJ2-1,TRBV5-1,TRBD1,CASSWRQGATEQFF,TGCGCCAGCAGCTGGAGACAGGGGGCTACTGAGCAGTTCTTC
few,TRBJ2-1,TRBV11-2,.,CASKGRRTRLGYPGDEQFF,TGTGCCAGCAAAGGAAGACGAACTAGACTAGGATACCCAGGCGATGAGCAGTTCTTC
few,TRBJ2-7,TRBV6-2/TRBV6-3,TRBD1,CASVPDRGYEQYF,TGTGCCAGCGTCCCCGACAGGGGCTACGAGCAGTACTTC
few,TRBJ2-3,TRBV7-2,TRBD2,CASSLFGGRRTDTQYF,TGTGCCAGCAGCTTATTCGGCGGGAGAAGGACAGATACGCAGTATTTT
.,TRBJ2-1,TRBV7-8,TRBD2,CASMGIAGGRNEQFF,TGTGCCAGCATGGGGATAGCGGGAGGGCGTAATGAGCAGTTCTTC
few,TRBJ2-4,TRBV6-1,TRBD2,CASRPGLGIAKNIQYF,TGTGCCAGCAGACCCGGACTAGGGATAGCCAAAAACATTCAGTACTTC
.,TRBJ1-1,TRBV6-5,.,CASSYQTGEAFF,TGTGCCAGCAGTTACCAGACGGGTGAAGCTTTCTTT
.,TRBJ2-1,TRBV6-5,TRBD2,CASSYRTGRGGINEQFF,TGTGCCAGCAGTTACCGGACCGGGCGGGGGGGCATTAATGAGCAGTTCTTC
few,TRBJ2-6,TRBV7-9,.,CASSHKPGSGANVLTF,TGTGCCAGCAGTCATAAACCAGGGTCTGGGGCCAACGTCCTGACTTTC
.,TRBJ2-1,TRBV4-2,TRBD2,CASSRGPLAGGTNEQFF,TGTGCCAGCAGCCGTGGGCCCCTAGCGGGGGGAACCAATGAGCAGTTCTTC
.,TRBJ2-1,TRBV12-3/TRBV12-4,TRBD2,CASRGTSGSTYNEQFF,TGTGCCAGCAGAGGGACTAGCGGGTCCACCTACAATGAGCAGTTCTTC
once,TRBJ2-1,TRBV7-2,.,CASSDGMVHNEQFF,TGTGCCAGCAGCGACGGAATGGTCCACAATGAGCAGTTCTTC
.,TRBJ2-3,TRBV7-3,.,CASSLFGTDTQYF,TGTGCCAGCAGCTTATTCGGAACAGATACGCAGTATTTT
.,TRBJ2-4,TRBV7-2,TRBD2,CASSQRAGGPNIQYF,TGTGCCAGCAGCCAGCGGGCGGGAGGGCCAAACATTCAGTACTTC
many,TRBJ1-1,TRBV6-2/TRBV6-3,TRBD1,CASSRTGEHTEAFF,TGTGCCAGCAGTCGGACAGGGGAACATACTGAAGCTTTCTTT
.,TRBJ2-4,TRBV28,.,CASSAAGVLAKNIQYF,TGTGCCAGCAGTGCAGCCGGGGTACTAGCCAAAAACATTCAGTACTTC
.,TRBJ2-6,TRBV5-1,TRBD1,CASSSGDRGVNVLTF,TGCGCCAGCAGCTCTGGGGACAGGGGAGTCAACGTCCTGACTTTC
.,TRBJ2-1,TRBV18,.,CASSLRKDPYNEQFF,TGTGCCAGCTCACTCAGGAAAGACCCCTACAATGAGCAGTTCTTC
many,TRBJ1-1,TRBV4-1,.,CASSQDPQGSQESPEAFF,TGCGCCAGCAGCCAAGATCCCCAGGGTTCGCAGGAGAGCCCTGAAGCTTTCTTT
many,TRBJ2-7,TRBV5-5,TRBD1,CASSLRQGVSYEQYF,TGTGCCAGCAGCTTGAGACAGGGGGTCTCCTACGAGCAGTACTTC
.,TRBJ2-5,TRBV29-1,.,CSVEWLSKETQYF,TGCAGCGTTGAATGGCTGTCGAAAGAGACCCAGTACTTC
few,TRBJ2-5,TRBV18,.,CASSPTGPRGETQYF,TGTGCCAGCTCACCCACGGGACCGCGTGGTGAGACCCAGTACTTC
few,TRBJ2-1,TRBV12-3/TRBV12-4,.,CASSWRTFDNEQFF,TGTGCCAGCAGTTGGAGGACGTTCGACAATGAGCAGTTCTTC
.,TRBJ1-2,TRBV25-1,.,CASSTGHTATNYGYTF,TGTGCCAGCAGCACGGGACACACTGCGACTAACTATGGCTACACCTTC
few,TRBJ2-2,TRBV12-3/TRBV12-4,.,CASSSTSALVTGELFF,TGTGCCAGCAGTTCGACTAGTGCGTTGGTCACCGGGGAGCTGTTTTTT
few,TRBJ2-5,TRBV15,.,CATSRDGGRETQYF,TGTGCCACCAGCAGAGATGGGGGGAGAGAGACCCAGTACTTC
few,TRBJ2-1,TRBV7-9,.,CASSPKVGEQFF,TGTGCCAGCAGCCCGAAAGTTGGTGAGCAGTTCTTC
many,TRBJ2-7,TRBV7-9,.,CASSPRVQTYEQYF,TGTGCCAGCAGCCCCCGAGTACAGACCTACGAGCAGTACTTC
few,TRBJ2-7,TRBV11-2,.,CASSLDYLTYEQYF,TGTGCCAGCAGCTTAGATTATTTGACCTACGAGCAGTACTTC
few,TRBJ2-6,TRBV6-2/TRBV6-3,.,CASRSWPIISGANVLTF,TGTGCCAGCCGCTCTTGGCCTATAATCTCTGGGGCCAACGTCCTGACTTTC
many,TRBJ1-1,TRBV20-1,TRBD1,CSAPRGGGGTEAFF,TGCAGTGCTCCCCGAGGGGGCGGCGGAACTGAAGCTTTCTTT
few,TRBJ2-7,TRBV11-2,TRBD1,CASSPRHRGKVPIGEYEQYF,TGTGCCAGCAGCCCAAGACACAGGGGTAAGGTACCCATAGGCGAATACGAGCAGTACTTC
few,TRBJ2-7,TRBV2,TRBD1,CASRRDRGLYEQYF,TGTGCCAGCAGAAGGGACAGGGGGTTGTACGAGCAGTACTTC
.,TRBJ2-3,TRBV12-3/TRBV12-4,TRBD2,CASSPTRTSTDTRYF,TGTGCCAGCAGTCCCACTAGGACTAGCACAGATACGCGGTATTTT
.,TRBJ1-1,TRBV20-1,.,CSATILTGAGEAFF,TGCAGTGCGACAATCTTAACTGGGGCTGGCGAAGCTTTCTTT
.,TRBJ2-5,TRBV28,TRBD1,CASSPPDRPQETQYF,TGTGCCAGCAGTCCACCGGACAGGCCCCAAGAGACCCAGTACTTC
few,TRBJ2-5,TRBV28,TRBD1,CASSYLPRQGGETQYF,TGTGCCAGCAGTTACCTTCCCCGACAGGGGGGAGAGACCCAGTACTTC
many,TRBJ1-2,TRBV29-1,.,CSVSVGRDYGYTF,TGCAGCGTCTCTGTGGGTCGGGACTATGGCTACACCTTC
.,TRBJ1-2,TRBV6-5,TRBD1,CASSSYDRDRYGYTF,TGTGCCAGCAGTTCGTACGACAGGGATCGGTATGGCTACACCTTC
few,TRBJ2-3,TRBV5-1,TRBD2,CASRNYGGSTDTQYF,TGCGCCAGCAGGAATTACGGGGGGAGCACAGATACGCAGTATTTT
few,TRBJ2-2,TRBV4-2,.,CASSQATLSGAGELFF,TGTGCCAGCAGCCAAGCCACCCTAAGCGGAGCCGGGGAGCTGTTTTTT